Listed below are T cell receptor beta chains from one sample, sequenced in a study of blood T cell repertoires in COVID-19. The method was immunoSEQ multiplex PCR; TCRdb's version includes in-frame clones alone and lacks a portion of them. This sample has more than 35,000 clones, with 75% to 90% found just once. Sequenced: peripheral blood. The receptor set was obtained from a young man with active or convalescent COVID-19. The conserved cysteine and the conserved F or W are not part of the CDR3 here. Expanded clones get a size class; other rows say once, few or many, or leave the size out.

clone_size	j_call	v_call	cdr3_aa
.	TRBJ1-1	TRBV7-2	ASSSLDWNTEAF
once	TRBJ1-1	TRBV6-2/TRBV6-3	ASSWKGTYTEAF
.	TRBJ2-2	TRBV3-1/TRBV3-2	ASSQPGVGLAKAGELF
once	TRBJ2-2	TRBV9	ASSVATGMTYTGELF
.	TRBJ1-1	TRBV2	ASSDRENTEAF
.	TRBJ1-6	TRBV7-9	ASSTLTGGLNSPLH
few	TRBJ2-7	TRBV6-1	ASSDSFGAYEQY
.	TRBJ1-1	TRBV4-1	ASSQGENMNTEAF
.	TRBJ2-5	TRBV7-9	ASSPQKNWGAQY
.	TRBJ1-2	TRBV6-5	ASREFYGYT
.	TRBJ1-1	TRBV5-6	ASSLLQVEAF
.	TRBJ1-5	TRBV2	ASTTGAEPYSNQPQH
.	TRBJ1-2	TRBV5-1	ASSFGENYGYT
.	TRBJ2-1	TRBV5-1	ASRAVLHNEQF
.	TRBJ2-5	TRBV7-9	ASSSTQGASQETQY
.	TRBJ1-5	TRBV19	ASRPSTAGHSNQPQH
.	TRBJ1-6	TRBV5-6	ASSLLRDRHNSPLH
.	TRBJ1-5	TRBV4-3	ASSQEVRVQPQH
.	TRBJ1-4	TRBV18	ASSLLPGGTNEKLF
.	TRBJ2-1	TRBV20-1	SASLLVRPPPEYSGSYNEQF
.	TRBJ1-1	TRBV5-8	ASSYLTGNTEAF
.	TRBJ2-1	TRBV6-1	ASSDYGTSGYNEQF
.	TRBJ2-2	TRBV18	ASSPFEGRSNTGELF
once	TRBJ2-1	TRBV16	ASNLLAGATYNEQF
.	TRBJ2-1	TRBV7-2	ASSLIGTSGRANEQF
.	TRBJ2-4	TRBV11-1	ASSLGTSGSGNIQY
.	TRBJ2-3	TRBV9	ASSVTSGGDTQY
.	TRBJ2-1	TRBV7-8	ASSLVQGYNEQF